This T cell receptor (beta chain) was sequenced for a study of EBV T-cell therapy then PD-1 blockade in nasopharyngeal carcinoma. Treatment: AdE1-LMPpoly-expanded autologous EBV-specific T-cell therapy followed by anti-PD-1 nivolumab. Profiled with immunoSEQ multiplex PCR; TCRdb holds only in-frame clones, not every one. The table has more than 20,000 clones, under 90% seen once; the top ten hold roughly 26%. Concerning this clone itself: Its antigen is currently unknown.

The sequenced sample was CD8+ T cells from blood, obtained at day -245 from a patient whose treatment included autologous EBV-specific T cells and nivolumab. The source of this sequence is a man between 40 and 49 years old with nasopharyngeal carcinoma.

The CDR3 protein is CASSQDGPYTF. The CDR3 bases are TGTGCCAGCAGCCAAGATGGACCCTACACCTTC. This chain connects TRBV4-2 to TRBJ1-2; no definite D call. V lost 0 bases and J 10 bases, leaving 6 bases between the germline ends. The CDR3 loop spans 11 amino acids. The germline V gene encodes CDR1 LGHNA and CDR2 YNFKEQ.